This entry lists 21 T cell receptor beta chains sequenced from one sample in a study of blood T cell repertoires in COVID-19. Here immunoSEQ multiplex PCR was the method, and the copy in TCRdb shows in-frame clones only, minus some. The data show 50,000 or so clones, with roughly 84% seen just once and more than 15% held by the top ten. The specimen was peripheral blood. The receptors come from a human donor with active COVID-19. The donor label of this sample is uncertain.

This chain joins TRBV24-1 and TRBJ2-4, with D maybe TRBD2 (5 bases). This CDR3 comprises 13 residues. The V end was cut by 3 bases, the J end by 8 bases, with 10 bases between. The germline V gene has CDR1 KGHDR and CDR2 SFDVKD. The CDR3 protein is CATSDGGRDIQYF. The CDR3 DNA is TGTGCCACCAGTGATGGTGGGAGAGACATTCAGTACTTC.

V gene TRBV7-2 combines with J gene TRBJ2-5; TRBD1 is a possible D gene (5 bases). This CDR3 contains 16 residues. V dropped 0 bases and J dropped 5 bases, with 16 bases sitting between them. Germline CDR1 reads SGHTA; CDR2 reads FQGNSA. Here the CDR3 reads CASSLALGPALETQYF. The CDR3 nucleotides read TGTGCCAGCAGCTTAGCGTTGGGGCCTGCCCTGGAGACCCAGTACTTC.

This chain uses TRBV4-2 with TRBJ1-4; a weak D match, TRBD1 (5 bases). The CDR3 runs to 16 residues. The ends were cut back, 1 base at V and 6 bases at J, with 15 bases in the middle. CDR1 and CDR2 from the germline V gene are LGHNA and YNFKEQ. The CDR3 spells CASSQGMGGRDEKLFF. The CDR3 DNA reads as TGTGCCAGCAGCCAAGGAATGGGGGGAAGAGATGAAAAACTGTTTTTT.

This rearrangement joins TRBV7-9 to TRBJ1-1, with D uncertain. Deletions cut 6 bases from V and 1 base from J, with 9 bases between. Looked up from germline, CDR1 is SEHNR and CDR2 is FQNEAQ (reference sequence). The CDR3 runs to 13 residues. The CDR3 region is CASRGFQNTEAFF. CDR3 nucleotide sequence: TGTGCCAGCAGGGGCTTTCAGAACACTGAAGCTTTCTTT.

A remark on this clone: One end of the junction does not line up with germline, which may come from a read error. This chain links TRBV18 with TRBJ2-7; D uncertain. The germline V gene encodes CDR1 KGHSH and CDR2 LQKENI. The CDR3 consists of 14 residues. The CDR3 nucleotides read TGTGCCAGCTCACCACCCGGTTCCTCCTCCGAGCAGTACTTC. It encodes CASSPPGSSSEQYF.

This clone showed up just a few times. The V call is TRBV16, the J call TRBJ1-2, with TRBD1 as a possible D gene (6 bases). V lost 2 bases and J lost 4, with 8 bases in between. Per the germline V gene, CDR1 is KGHSY and CDR2 is FQNENV. CDR3 size: 13 residues. Written as DNA, the CDR3 is TGTGCCAGCAGCCAAGGGACACCCTATGGCTACACCTTC. Translated: CASSQGTPYGYTF.

The V gene is TRBV2, the J gene TRBJ2-3, with TRBD2 matching 7 bases. The CDR3 contains 13 residues. The germline V gene encodes CDR1 SNHLY and CDR2 FYNNEI. J was trimmed by 1 base and V by 9 bases; bases with no gene match: 4. CDR3 protein: CASLRGGTDTQYF. The CDR3 DNA sequence: TGTGCCAGTCTCCGGGGGGGCACAGATACGCAGTATTTT.

The genes are TRBV2 and TRBJ1-2; 7 nucleotides match TRBD1. The CDR3 contains 13 residues. The V gene's germline CDR1 is SNHLY and CDR2 FYNNEI. Trimming at V came to 6 bases and at J to 3 bases, leaving 4 bases not matched to a gene. CDR3 loop: CASRPGTDYGYTF. CDR3 in DNA: TGTGCCAGCAGGCCGGGGACAGACTATGGCTACACCTTC.

This chain links TRBV9 with TRBJ2-7; TRBD1 agrees at 8 bases. The trim removed 3 bases at V and 7 bases at J, leaving 0 bases unmatched. This CDR3 comprises 11 residues. In germline, CDR1 is SGDLS, CDR2 YYNGEE. The CDR3 sequence is CASSGQGEQYF. CDR3 nucleotides: TGTGCCAGCAGCGGACAGGGGGAGCAGTACTTC.

This clone was found a few times. V usage is TRBV11-2 and J usage is TRBJ2-3; perhaps TRBD1 as D (5 bases). This CDR3 is 15 amino acids long. Germline-derived CDR1 and CDR2 are SGHAT and FQNNGV. Trimming removed 5 bases at V and 0 bases at J, with 12 bases between. CDR3 sequence (DNA): TGTGCCAGCAGCCCGATGACAGTTAGCACAGATACGCAGTATTTT. As protein: CASSPMTVSTDTQYF.

This chain uses TRBV10-3 with TRBJ2-2, with a possible D match to TRBD1 (6 bases). Germline values: CDR1 ENHRY, CDR2 SYGVKD. This CDR3 is 15 amino acids long. V was shortened by 10 bases and J by 6 bases, with 21 bases between the two germline ends. The CDR3 is CATGSVGAGSGELFF. The CDR3 DNA sequence: TGTGCCACAGGGAGCGTGGGGGCTGGATCCGGGGAGCTGTTTTTT.

This chain joins TRBV18 and TRBJ2-3; TRBD2 agrees at 11 bases. With 3 bases clipped from V and 2 bases from J, the junction kept 7 bases outside the gene matches. CDR3 length equals 17 residues. The V gene's germline CDR1 is KGHSH and CDR2 LQKENI. The CDR3 DNA reads TGTGCCAGCTCACCCATAGGGACTAGCGGTTCCACAGATACGCAGTATTTT. Encoded protein: CASSPIGTSGSTDTQYF. Combining the CDR3 with reference TRBV18 and TRBJ2-3 gives the whole variable domain NAGVMQNPRHLVRRRGQEARLRCSPMKGHSHVYWYRQLPEEGLKFMVYLQKENIIDESGMPKERFSAEFPKEGPSILRIQQVVRGDSAAYFCASSPIGTSGSTDTQYFGPGTRLTVL.

The chain recombines TRBV7-3 with TRBJ2-3; 7 bases map to TRBD1. The CDR3 extends over 15 amino acids. After removal of 3 bases from V and 0 bases from J, the junction contained 3 bases not matched to a gene. CDR1 and CDR2 from the germline V gene are SGHTA and FQGTGA. CDR3 in DNA: TGTGCCAGCAGCTTCGGGACAGCTAGCACAGATACGCAGTATTTT. It specifies CASSFGTASTDTQYF.

The chain couples TRBV28 to TRBJ1-4; 7 bases fit TRBD1. This CDR3 is 16 amino acids long. Trimming removed 3 bases from V and 7 bases from J; junction bases left unmatched: 11. Germline loops: CDR1 MDHEN, CDR2 SYDVKM. The CDR3, as DNA: TGTGCCAGCAGTTTCGGCCGGACAGGCGTTCTTGAAAAACTGTTTTTT. Its protein product is CASSFGRTGVLEKLFF.

This CDR3 is CSASFRQRGNNEQFF. The CDR3 bases are TGCAGTGCTAGTTTTAGACAGCGGGGAAACAATGAGCAGTTCTTC. This chain connects TRBV20-1 to TRBJ2-1; 7 bases align to TRBD2. The V and J ends lost 3 bases and 5 bases, in that order; junction bases with no gene match: 10. There are 15 residues in the CDR3. The V gene's germline CDR1 is DFQATT and CDR2 SNEGSKA (reference sequence).

The chain is built from TRBV19 and TRBJ1-5, with a tentative D call TRBD1 (5 bases). The CDR3 loop spans 15 amino acids. CDR1 LNHDA and CDR2 SQIVND come from the germline V gene (reference sequence). V was clipped by 5 bases and J by 2 bases, with 13 bases between them. CDR3 in DNA: TGTGCCAGTAGTCCGGGGGGAAGGGGCAATCAGCCCCAGCATTTT. Translating gives CASSPGGRGNQPQHF.

The chain recombines TRBV5-1 with TRBJ2-3; TRBD2 agrees at 7 bases. This CDR3 comprises 16 residues. Germline CDR1 SGHRS, CDR2 YFSETQ. After removal of 3 bases from V and 1 base from J, the junction contained 8 bases not matched to a gene. The CDR3: CASSSNHGGGTDTQYF. DNA of the CDR3: TGCGCCAGCAGCTCTAACCATGGGGGGGGCACAGATACGCAGTATTTT.

This clone was picked up one time. The chain employs TRBV6-4 and TRBJ1-1; D call uncertain. From germline, CDR1 is MRHNA and CDR2 SNTAGT. The V end lost 6 bases, the J end lost 3 bases, and 14 bases lay between the germline ends. The CDR3 extends over 14 amino acids. The CDR3 region is CASRTTWRDTEAFF. The DNA for the CDR3 is TGTGCCAGCAGGACCACGTGGAGGGACACTGAAGCTTTCTTT.

V usage is TRBV19 and J usage is TRBJ2-1; 10 bases agree with TRBD2. The CDR3 is 18 amino acids. With 5 bases clipped from V and 4 bases from J, the junction kept 14 bases outside the gene matches. Germline V CDR1 and CDR2: LNHDA, SQIVND (reference sequence). Here the CDR3 reads CASSFILGVAGGYNEQFF. DNA for the CDR3: TGTGCCAGTAGTTTTATCCTCGGGGTAGCGGGGGGATACAATGAGCAGTTCTTC. The full variable domain, with the rest looked up from reference TRBV19 and TRBJ2-1, is DGGITQSPKYLFRKEGQNVTLSCEQNLNHDAMYWYRQDPGQGLRLIYYSQIVNDFQKGDIAEGYSVSREKKESFPLTVTSAQKNPTAFYLCASSFILGVAGGYNEQFFGPGTRLTVL.

CDR3 sequence reads: CASSPSGQGAKYF. The DNA of the CDR3 is TGTGCCAGCAGCCCTTCGGGACAGGGGGCTAAGTACTTC. The rearrangement joins TRBV7-9 to TRBJ2-7, with 12 bases aligning to TRBD1. Per the germline V gene, CDR1 is SEHNR and CDR2 is FQNEAQ (reference sequence). CDR3 length: 13 amino acids. V dropped 5 bases and J dropped 11; count of bases not matched to a gene: 7.

This chain uses TRBV4-2 with TRBJ1-5, with TRBD1 matching 7 bases. Per germline, CDR1 LGHNA and CDR2 YNFKEQ. CDR3 length: 16 residues. The J segment lost 0 bases and the V segment lost 3 bases, leaving 5 bases of the junction unmatched. The CDR3 DNA follows: TGTGCCAGCAGCCAGGATACAGGGGATAGCAATCAGCCCCAGCATTTT. Its protein is CASSQDTGDSNQPQHF.